This T cell receptor (beta chain) was captured by sequencing in a study of blood T cell repertoires in COVID-19. Trimming stripped 8 bases from V and 4 bases from J, with 15 bases between. CDR1 is MNHEY and CDR2 is SVGAGI in the germline V gene. The CDR3 runs to 14 residues. TCRdb's copy holds only in-frame clones and misses some; the assay was immunoSEQ multiplex PCR. This sample has some 14,000 clones, with 86% found just once. The sequence came from a man aged 80 or over with acute or convalescent COVID-19. The sample consisted of peripheral blood. The J gene is TRBJ1-3, the V gene TRBV6-5, with D perhaps matching TRBD1 (5 bases). CDR3 residues: CASDTGGTGNTIYF. CDR3 coding DNA: TGTGCCAGCGACACAGGCGGCACAGGAAACACCATATATTTT.